Listed below are T cell receptor beta chains from one sample, sequenced in a study of blood T cell repertoires in COVID-19. Clones were sequenced by immunoSEQ multiplex PCR, and TCRdb holds only the in-frame ones, with some missing. Here the sample spans fewer than 600,000 clones, 70% to 90% being singletons. The material sequenced was PBMCs or T cells enriched from blood (not recorded which). The receptor set was obtained from a woman aged 40 to 50 who had recovered from COVID-19. CDR3s include the opening cysteine and the closing phenylalanine or tryptophan. D genes are given only for firm matches. Only some rows state a clone size, as once, few, many or a class for expanded clones.

v_gene	d_gene	j_gene	abundance	CDR3aa	CDR3nt
TRBV9	TRBD1	TRBJ2-5	.	CASSARKDRGETQYF	TGTGCCAGCAGCGCAAGAAAGGACAGGGGAGAGACCCAGTACTTC
TRBV5-4	.	TRBJ1-1	.	CASSRGGREDTEAFF	TGTGCCAGCAGCCGGGGGGGCAGGGAGGACACTGAAGCTTTCTTT
TRBV15	.	TRBJ1-1	once	CASTGGNTEAFF	TGTGCCTCAACAGGCGGTAACACTGAAGCTTTCTTT
TRBV30	.	TRBJ2-3	few	CAWSVDSVRGRQYF	TGTGCCTGGAGTGTAGATTCCGTACGGGGGAGGCAGTATTTT
TRBV10-3	.	TRBJ2-2	.	CAISESAGNTGELFF	TGTGCCATCAGTGAGTCGGCGGGGAACACCGGGGAGCTGTTTTTT
TRBV4-3	TRBD2	TRBJ2-4	.	CASSRDPGLAGTLAKNIQYF	TGCGCCAGCAGCCGAGACCCCGGACTAGCGGGGACACTAGCCAAAAACATTCAGTACTTC
TRBV19	.	TRBJ1-2	.	CASSMLKGVGNYGYTF	TGTGCCAGTAGTATGTTGAAGGGGGTTGGCAACTATGGCTACACCTTC
TRBV18	TRBD1	TRBJ1-1	once	CASSPGQGNTEAFF	TGTGCCAGCTCACCCGGACAGGGCAACACTGAAGCTTTCTTT
TRBV7-2	TRBD2	TRBJ2-1	few	CASSIPGLASGYEQFF	TGTGCCAGCAGCATTCCGGGACTAGCAAGCGGGTATGAGCAGTTCTTC
TRBV5-1	TRBD1	TRBJ1-1	.	CASSYRTGWNMNTEAFF	TGCGCCAGCAGCTATAGGACAGGGTGGAATATGAACACTGAAGCTTTCTTT
TRBV6-2/TRBV6-3	.	TRBJ1-6	.	CASSYSSNNSPLHF	TGTGCCAGCAGTTACTCCAGTAATAATTCACCCCTCCACTTT
TRBV5-1	TRBD1	TRBJ2-6	.	CASQGVAGANVLTF	TGCGCCAGCCAGGGGGTCGCTGGGGCCAACGTCCTGACTTTC
TRBV13	.	TRBJ2-3	.	CASSLAAGRRQYF	TGTGCCAGCAGCTTAGCGGCGGGGCGACGGCAGTATTTT
TRBV11-2	.	TRBJ1-5	few	CASSSENQPQHF	TGTGCCAGCAGCTCCGAGAATCAGCCCCAGCATTTT
TRBV3-1/TRBV3-2	TRBD1	TRBJ2-7	.	CASSHRQGASSGNYEQYF	TGTGCCAGCAGCCATAGACAGGGGGCCTCTTCGGGGAATTACGAGCAGTACTTC
TRBV27	.	TRBJ2-7	.	CASSFGPGNTYEQYF	TGTGCCAGCAGTTTCGGACCGGGGAACACCTACGAGCAGTACTTC
TRBV5-1	.	TRBJ2-5	.	CASSWDIQETQYF	TGCGCCAGCAGCTGGGACATCCAAGAGACCCAGTACTTC
TRBV5-1	TRBD1	TRBJ2-1	.	CASSAGQGRDEQFF	TGCGCCAGCAGCGCCGGACAGGGTAGGGATGAGCAGTTCTTC
TRBV2	TRBD1	TRBJ2-2	.	CASLGQGPTGELFF	TGTGCCAGCTTGGGACAGGGTCCCACCGGGGAGCTGTTTTTT
TRBV15	TRBD2	TRBJ2-5	.	CATSWSRGGQETQYF	TGTGCCACCAGCTGGTCGCGGGGGGGGCAAGAGACCCAGTACTTC
TRBV2	.	TRBJ1-5	.	CASSTKTGLNQPQHF	TGTGCCAGCAGCACGAAGACAGGCCTTAATCAGCCCCAGCATTTT
TRBV29-1	.	TRBJ1-1	once	CSVENQGGYTEAFF	TGCAGCGTTGAAAACCAGGGAGGGTATACTGAAGCTTTCTTT
TRBV4-3	TRBD2	TRBJ2-2	.	CASSQERGSGRAITGELFF	TGCGCCAGCAGCCAAGAAAGGGGGAGCGGGAGGGCCATTACCGGGGAGCTGTTTTTT
TRBV2	.	TRBJ1-5	few	CASSGTGGNQPQHF	TGTGCCAGCTCAGGGACTGGGGGCAATCAGCCCCAGCATTTT
TRBV7-6	.	TRBJ1-3	.	CASSLSGSGNTIYF	TGTGCCAGCAGCTTGTCCGGCTCTGGAAACACCATATATTTT
TRBV12-5	.	TRBJ1-3	.	CASGLYSFNTIYF	TGTGCTAGTGGTTTATACAGTTTCAACACCATATATTTT
TRBV7-2	.	TRBJ2-4	.	CASSLDSAVAKNIQYF	TGTGCCAGCAGCTTAGACTCCGCGGTAGCCAAAAACATTCAGTACTTC
TRBV5-4	TRBD2	TRBJ2-1	.	CASSHSPAGGYYNEQFF	TGTGCCAGCAGCCATTCCCCAGCGGGAGGGTACTACAATGAGCAGTTCTTC
TRBV6-6	TRBD2	TRBJ2-3	.	CASRPLAASTDTQYF	TGTGCCAGCAGACCACTAGCGGCTAGCACAGATACGCAGTATTTT
TRBV7-2	.	TRBJ2-5	.	CASSLGSQETQYF	TGTGCCAGCAGCTTGGGCAGTCAAGAGACCCAGTACTTC
TRBV9	.	TRBJ2-7	.	CASSSTTERDNPYEQYF	TGTGCCAGCAGCTCTACGACAGAAAGGGACAACCCCTACGAGCAGTACTTC
TRBV3-1/TRBV3-2	TRBD1	TRBJ1-1	.	CASSQRGQGMNTEAFF	TGTGCCAGCAGCCAAAGGGGACAGGGTATGAACACTGAAGCTTTCTTT
TRBV27	TRBD1	TRBJ1-2	once	CASSFSGTAYGYTF	TGTGCCAGCAGTTTCTCCGGGACAGCCTATGGCTACACCTTC
TRBV7-8	.	TRBJ1-1	.	CASSLGEELTFF	TGTGCCAGCAGCTTAGGTGAGGAGTTGACTTTCTTT
TRBV19	.	TRBJ1-4	.	CASSIVSRAEKLFF	TGTGCCAGTAGTATAGTGAGCAGGGCGGAAAAACTGTTTTTT
TRBV24-1	TRBD2	TRBJ2-1	once	CATSGETGTRVKGTYNEQFF	TGTGCCACCAGCGGCGAAACCGGGACTAGGGTTAAGGGGACCTACAATGAGCAGTTCTTC
TRBV6-5	.	TRBJ2-7	.	CASSYGGVIGYEQYF	TGTGCCAGCAGTTACGGCGGGGTGATAGGCTACGAGCAGTACTTC
TRBV29-1	.	TRBJ2-1	.	CSVARVLSYNEQFF	TGCAGCGTTGCCAGGGTACTCTCCTACAATGAGCAGTTCTTC
TRBV4-2	TRBD1	TRBJ2-4	.	CASSRTGAEDIQYF	TGTGCCAGCAGCCGCACAGGGGCCGAGGACATTCAGTACTTC
TRBV11-3	.	TRBJ2-1	.	CASSLDNSGAPYNEQFF	TGTGCCAGCAGCTTAGATAATAGCGGAGCCCCCTACAATGAGCAGTTCTTC
TRBV5-1	.	TRBJ2-1	.	CASSLGDTGEQFF	TGCGCCAGCAGCTTGGGGGACACTGGTGAGCAGTTCTTC
TRBV10-2	.	TRBJ1-5	.	CASSESGSRNQPQHF	TGCGCCAGCAGTGAGTCGGGGAGTCGGAATCAGCCCCAGCATTTT
TRBV3-1/TRBV3-2	TRBD2	TRBJ2-3	.	CASSPTSGGSTDTQYF	TGTGCCAGCAGCCCGACTAGCGGGGGCAGCACAGATACGCAGTATTTT
TRBV10-1	.	TRBJ2-1	.	CASSRDFSYNEQFF	TGCGCCAGCTCCCGGGACTTTTCCTACAATGAGCAGTTCTTC
TRBV5-1	TRBD1	TRBJ1-1	.	CASSLAGTGGEDTEAFF	TGCGCCAGCAGCTTGGCAGGGACAGGGGGGGAGGACACTGAAGCTTTCTTT
TRBV2	TRBD1	TRBJ2-6	.	CASRETGGSGANVLTF	TGTGCCAGCAGGGAGACAGGGGGCTCTGGGGCCAACGTCCTGACTTTC